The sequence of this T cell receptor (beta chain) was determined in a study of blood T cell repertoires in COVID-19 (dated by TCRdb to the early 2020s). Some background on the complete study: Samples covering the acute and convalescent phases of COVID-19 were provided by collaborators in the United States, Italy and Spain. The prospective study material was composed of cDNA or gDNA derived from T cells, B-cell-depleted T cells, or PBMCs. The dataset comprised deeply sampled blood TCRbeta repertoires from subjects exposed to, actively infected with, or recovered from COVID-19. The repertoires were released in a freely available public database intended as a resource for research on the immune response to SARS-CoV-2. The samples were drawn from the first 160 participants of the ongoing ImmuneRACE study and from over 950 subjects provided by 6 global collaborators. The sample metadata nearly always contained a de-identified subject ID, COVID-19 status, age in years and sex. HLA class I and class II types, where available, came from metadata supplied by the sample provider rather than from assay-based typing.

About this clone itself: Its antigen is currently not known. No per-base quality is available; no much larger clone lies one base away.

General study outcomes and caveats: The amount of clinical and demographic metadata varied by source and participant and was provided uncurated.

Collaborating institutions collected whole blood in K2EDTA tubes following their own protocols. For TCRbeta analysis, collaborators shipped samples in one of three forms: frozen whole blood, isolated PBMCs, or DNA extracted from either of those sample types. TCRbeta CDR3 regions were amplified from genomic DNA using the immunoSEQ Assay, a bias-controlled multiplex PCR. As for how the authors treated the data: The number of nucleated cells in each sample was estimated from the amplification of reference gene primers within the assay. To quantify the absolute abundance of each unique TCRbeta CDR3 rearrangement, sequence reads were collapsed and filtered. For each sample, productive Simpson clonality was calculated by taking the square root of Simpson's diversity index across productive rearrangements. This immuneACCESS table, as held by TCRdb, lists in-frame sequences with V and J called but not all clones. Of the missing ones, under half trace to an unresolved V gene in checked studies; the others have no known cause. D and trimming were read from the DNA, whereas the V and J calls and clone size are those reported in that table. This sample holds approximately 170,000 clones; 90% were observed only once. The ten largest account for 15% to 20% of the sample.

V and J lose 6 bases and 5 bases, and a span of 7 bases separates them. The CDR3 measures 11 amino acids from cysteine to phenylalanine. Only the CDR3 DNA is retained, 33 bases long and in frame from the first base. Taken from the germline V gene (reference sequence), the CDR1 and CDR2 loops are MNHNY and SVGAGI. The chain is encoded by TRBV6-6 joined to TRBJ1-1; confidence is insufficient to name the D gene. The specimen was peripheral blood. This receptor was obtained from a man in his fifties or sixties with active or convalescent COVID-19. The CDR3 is CASSPRTEAFF. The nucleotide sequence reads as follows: TGTGCCAGCAGCCCCAGGACTGAAGCTTTCTTT.